This TCR beta chain was recovered during a study of T cells in Graves' hyperthyroidism and ophthalmopathy. Broader study findings: A median around 6.4 months before onset, the model predicted ophthalmopathy. Most clonotypes expanded in the thyroid (above 0.001) were also present in blood.

In regard to this clonotype: Its target is unknown.

The CDR3 runs to 14 residues. The V gene's germline CDR1 is MNHEY and CDR2 SMNVEV (reference sequence). Trimming shortened V by 3 bases and J by 7 bases, and 10 bases separated the two germline ends. TCR beta CDR3 regions were amplified from RNA transcripts. The primer set for the first-round RT-PCR of the TCR CDR3 was HTBI. MiXCR, applied by TCRdb to the multiplex PCR reads, yields one record per CDR3 protein. This table has roughly 640,000 distinct CDR3 sequences, about a sixth appearing once. Out of approximately 10 ml of fresh peripheral blood came the PBMCs. The source of this sequence is a woman aged 40 to 50 with Graves' ophthalmopathy. V gene TRBV27 combines with J gene TRBJ1-6; D unclear. The sequencing input was blood. The CDR3 region has the DNA TGTGCCAGCAGTTTGAATTGGGAAAATTCACCCCTCCACTTT. This sequence encodes CASSLNWENSPLHF.